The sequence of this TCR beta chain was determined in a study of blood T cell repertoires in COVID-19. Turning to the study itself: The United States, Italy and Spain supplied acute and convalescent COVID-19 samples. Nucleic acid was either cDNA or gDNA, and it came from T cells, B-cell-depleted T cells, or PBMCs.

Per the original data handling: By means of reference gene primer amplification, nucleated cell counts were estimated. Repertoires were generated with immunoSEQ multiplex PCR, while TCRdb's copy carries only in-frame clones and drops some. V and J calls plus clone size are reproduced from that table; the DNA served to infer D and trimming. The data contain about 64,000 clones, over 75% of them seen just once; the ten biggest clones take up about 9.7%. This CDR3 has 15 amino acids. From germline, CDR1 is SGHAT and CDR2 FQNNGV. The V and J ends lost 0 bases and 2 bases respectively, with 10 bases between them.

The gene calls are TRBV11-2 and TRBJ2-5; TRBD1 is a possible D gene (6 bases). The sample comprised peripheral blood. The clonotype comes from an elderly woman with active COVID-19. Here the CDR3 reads CASSLDLGQQETQYF. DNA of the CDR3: TGTGCCAGCAGCTTAGATCTTGGACAGCAAGAGACCCAGTACTTC.